This T cell receptor (beta chain) comes out of a study of blood T cell repertoires in COVID-19. Looking at the study overall: From the United States, Italy and Spain came samples of acute and convalescent COVID-19. T cells, B-cell-depleted T cells, or PBMCs supplied cDNA or gDNA.

This clone turned up a few times. V gave up 6 bases and J gave up 0 bases, with 15 bases separating them. The CDR3 runs to 16 residues. Per germline, CDR1 MDHEN and CDR2 SYDVKM. Original data processing: By means of reference gene primer amplification, nucleated cell counts were estimated. Here immunoSEQ multiplex PCR was the method, and the copy in TCRdb shows in-frame clones only, minus some. That table gives V, J and clone size, and the DNA gave D and trimming. The table lists 89,000 or so clones, about 82% of them singletons. The sequence was obtained from a man aged 45-60 years with active COVID-19. Material: peripheral blood. The chain employs TRBV28 and TRBJ1-5; D may be TRBD1 (5 bases). The CDR3 is CASSPRDFYSNQPQHF. In DNA, the CDR3 is TGTGCCAGCAGCCCCCGGGACTTTTATAGCAATCAGCCCCAGCATTTT.